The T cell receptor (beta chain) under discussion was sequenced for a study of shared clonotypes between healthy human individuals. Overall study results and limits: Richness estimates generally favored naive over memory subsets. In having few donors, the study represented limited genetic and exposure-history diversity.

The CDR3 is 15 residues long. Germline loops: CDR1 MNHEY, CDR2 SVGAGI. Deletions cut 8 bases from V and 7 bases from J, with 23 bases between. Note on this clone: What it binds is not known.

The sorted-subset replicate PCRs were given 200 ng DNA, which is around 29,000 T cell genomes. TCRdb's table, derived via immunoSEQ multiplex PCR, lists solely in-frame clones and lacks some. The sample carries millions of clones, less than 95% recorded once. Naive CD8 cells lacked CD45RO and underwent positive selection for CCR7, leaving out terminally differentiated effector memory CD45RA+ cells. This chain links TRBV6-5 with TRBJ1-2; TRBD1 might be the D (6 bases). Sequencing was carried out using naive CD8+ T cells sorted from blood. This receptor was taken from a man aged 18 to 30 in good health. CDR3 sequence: CASSWGPGAPGGYTF. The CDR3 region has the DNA TGTGCCAGCTCATGGGGGCCAGGGGCCCCTGGTGGCTACACCTTC.